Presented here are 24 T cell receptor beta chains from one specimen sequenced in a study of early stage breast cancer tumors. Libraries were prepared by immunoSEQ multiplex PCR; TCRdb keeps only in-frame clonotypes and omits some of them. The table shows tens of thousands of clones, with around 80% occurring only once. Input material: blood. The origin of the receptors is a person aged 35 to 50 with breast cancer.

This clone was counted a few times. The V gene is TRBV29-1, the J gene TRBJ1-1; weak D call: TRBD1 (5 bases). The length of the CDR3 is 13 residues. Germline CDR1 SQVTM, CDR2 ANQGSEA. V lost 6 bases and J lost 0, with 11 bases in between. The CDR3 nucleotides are TGCAGCGTCACAGGAGCGGTGAACACTGAAGCTTTCTTT. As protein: CSVTGAVNTEAFF.

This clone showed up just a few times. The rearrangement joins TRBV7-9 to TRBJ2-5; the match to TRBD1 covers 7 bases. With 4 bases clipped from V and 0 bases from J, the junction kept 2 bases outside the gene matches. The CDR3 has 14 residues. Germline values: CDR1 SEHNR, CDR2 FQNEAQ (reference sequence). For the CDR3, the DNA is TGTGCCAGCAGCTGGGGACAGAACCAAGAGACCCAGTACTTC. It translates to CASSWGQNQETQYF.

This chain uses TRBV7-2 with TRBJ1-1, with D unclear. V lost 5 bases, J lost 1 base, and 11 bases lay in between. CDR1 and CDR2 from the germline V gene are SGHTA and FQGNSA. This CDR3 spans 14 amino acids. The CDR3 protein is CASSPPARNTEAFF. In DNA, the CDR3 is TGTGCCAGCAGCCCCCCCGCAAGGAACACTGAAGCTTTCTTT.

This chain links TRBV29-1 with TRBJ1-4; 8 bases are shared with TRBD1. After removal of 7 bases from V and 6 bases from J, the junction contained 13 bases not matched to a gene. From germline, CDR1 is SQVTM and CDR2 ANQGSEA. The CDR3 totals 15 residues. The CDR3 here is CSAFTSGTGDEKLFF. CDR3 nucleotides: TGCAGCGCTTTTACATCCGGGACAGGAGATGAAAAACTGTTTTTT. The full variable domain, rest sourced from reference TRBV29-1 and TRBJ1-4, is SAVISQKPSRDICQRGTSLTIQCQVDSQVTMMFWYRQQPGQSLTLIATANQGSEATYESGFVIDKFPISRPNLTFSTLTVSNMSPEDSSIYLCSAFTSGTGDEKLFFGSGTQLSVL.

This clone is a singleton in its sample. Here the CDR3 DNA reads TGTGCCATAAGATCCGGGACTAGCGGTTACAATGAGCAGTTCTTC. Its protein product is CAIRSGTSGYNEQFF. The chain uses TRBV10-3 and TRBJ2-1; 11 bases align to TRBD2. The CDR3 runs 15 residues. The V and J ends lost 9 bases and 4 bases, in that order; junction bases with no gene match: 8. Germline V gene data show CDR1 as ENHRY and CDR2 as SYGVKD.

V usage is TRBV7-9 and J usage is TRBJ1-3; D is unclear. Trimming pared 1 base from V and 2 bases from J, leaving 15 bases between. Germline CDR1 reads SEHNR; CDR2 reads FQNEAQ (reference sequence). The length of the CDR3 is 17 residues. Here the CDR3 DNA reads TGTGCCAGCAGCTTAGGTCTGGGGAGGATTGCTGGAAACACCATATATTTT. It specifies CASSLGLGRIAGNTIYF.

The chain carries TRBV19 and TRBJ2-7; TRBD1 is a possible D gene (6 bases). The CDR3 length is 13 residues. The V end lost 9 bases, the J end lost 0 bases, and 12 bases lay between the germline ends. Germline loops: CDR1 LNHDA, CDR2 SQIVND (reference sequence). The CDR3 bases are TGTGCCAGCGCCCGGGACAACTCCTACGAGCAGTACTTC. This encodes CASARDNSYEQYF.

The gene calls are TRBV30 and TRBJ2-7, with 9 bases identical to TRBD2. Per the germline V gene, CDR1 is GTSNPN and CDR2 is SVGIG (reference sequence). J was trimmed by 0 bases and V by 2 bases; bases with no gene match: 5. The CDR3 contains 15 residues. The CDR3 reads CAWSRTSVSSYEQYF. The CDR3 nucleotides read TGTGCCTGGAGTCGGACTAGCGTGTCCTCCTACGAGCAGTACTTC.

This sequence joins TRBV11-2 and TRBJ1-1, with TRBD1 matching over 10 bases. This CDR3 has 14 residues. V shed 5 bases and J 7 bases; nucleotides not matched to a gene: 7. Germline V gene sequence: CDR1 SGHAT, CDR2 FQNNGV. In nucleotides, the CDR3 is TGTGCCAGCAGCCACGACAGGGGGCTCGGTGAAGCTTTCTTT. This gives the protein CASSHDRGLGEAFF.

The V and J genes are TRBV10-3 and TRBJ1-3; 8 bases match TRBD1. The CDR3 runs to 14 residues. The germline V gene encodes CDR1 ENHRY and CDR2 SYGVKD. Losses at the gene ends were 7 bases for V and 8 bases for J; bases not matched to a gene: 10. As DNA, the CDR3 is TGTGCCATCACCTTGACAGGGGATGTGGACACCATATATTTT. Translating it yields CAITLTGDVDTIYF.

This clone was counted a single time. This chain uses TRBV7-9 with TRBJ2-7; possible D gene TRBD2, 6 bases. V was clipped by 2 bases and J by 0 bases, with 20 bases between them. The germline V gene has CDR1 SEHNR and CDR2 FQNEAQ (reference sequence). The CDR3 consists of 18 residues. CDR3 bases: TGTGCCAGCAGCTTACTGGGAGGAGGAGCGGGCTACTCCTACGAGCAGTACTTC. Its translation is CASSLLGGGAGYSYEQYF.

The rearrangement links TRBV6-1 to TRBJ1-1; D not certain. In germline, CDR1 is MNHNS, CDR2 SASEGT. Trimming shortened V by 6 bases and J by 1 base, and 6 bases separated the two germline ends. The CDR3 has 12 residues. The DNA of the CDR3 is TGTGCCAGCAGCCGGCCGAACACTGAAGCTTTCTTT. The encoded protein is CASSRPNTEAFF.

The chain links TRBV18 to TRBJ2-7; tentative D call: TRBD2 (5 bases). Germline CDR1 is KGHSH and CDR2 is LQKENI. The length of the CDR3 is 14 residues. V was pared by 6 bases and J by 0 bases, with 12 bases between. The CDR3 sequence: CASSRAGLSYEQYF. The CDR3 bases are TGTGCCAGCTCTCGCGCAGGACTCTCCTACGAGCAGTACTTC.

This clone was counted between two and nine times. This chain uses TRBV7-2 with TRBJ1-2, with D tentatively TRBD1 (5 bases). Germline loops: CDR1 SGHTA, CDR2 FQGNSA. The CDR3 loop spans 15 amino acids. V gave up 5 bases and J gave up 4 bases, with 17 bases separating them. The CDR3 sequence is CASSPRQGAGYGYTF. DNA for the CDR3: TGTGCCAGCAGCCCTCGCCAGGGAGCGGGCTATGGCTACACCTTC. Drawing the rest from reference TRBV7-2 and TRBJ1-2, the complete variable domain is GAGVSQSPSNKVTEKGKDVELRCDPISGHTALYWYRQSLGQGLEFLIYFQGNSAPDKSGLPSDRFSAERTGGSVSTLTIQRTQQEDSAVYLCASSPRQGAGYGYTFGSGTRLTVV.

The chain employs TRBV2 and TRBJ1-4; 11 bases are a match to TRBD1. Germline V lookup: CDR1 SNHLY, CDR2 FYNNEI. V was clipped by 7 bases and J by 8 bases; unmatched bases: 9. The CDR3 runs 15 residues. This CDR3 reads CASTGQGAGGEKLFF. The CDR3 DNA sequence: TGTGCCAGCACTGGACAGGGGGCCGGGGGCGAAAAACTGTTTTTT. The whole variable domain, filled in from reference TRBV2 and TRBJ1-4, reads EPEVTQTPSHQVTQMGQEVILRCVPISNHLYFYWYRQILGQKVEFLVSFYNNEISEKSEIFDDQFSVERPDGSNFTLKIRSTKLEDSAMYFCASTGQGAGGEKLFFGSGTQLSVL.

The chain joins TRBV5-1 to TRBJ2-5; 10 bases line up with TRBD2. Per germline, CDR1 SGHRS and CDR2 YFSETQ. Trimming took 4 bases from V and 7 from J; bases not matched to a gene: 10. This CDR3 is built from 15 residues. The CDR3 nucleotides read TGCGCCAGCAGCACCGGGACTAGCGTAATGGGGACCCAGTACTTC. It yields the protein CASSTGTSVMGTQYF.

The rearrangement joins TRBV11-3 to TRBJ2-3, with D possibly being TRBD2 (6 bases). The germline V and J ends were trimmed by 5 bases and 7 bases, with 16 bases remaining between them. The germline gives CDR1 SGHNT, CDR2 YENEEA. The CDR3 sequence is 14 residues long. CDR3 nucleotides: TGTGCCAGCAGCCCCAGCCGGGAGCACAATACGCAGTATTTT. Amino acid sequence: CASSPSREHNTQYF. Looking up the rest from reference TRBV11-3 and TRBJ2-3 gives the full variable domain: EAGVVQSPRYKIIEKKQPVAFWCNPISGHNTLYWYLQNLGQGPELLIRYENEEAVDDSQLPKDRFSAERLKGVDSTLKIQPAELGDSAVYLCASSPSREHNTQYFGPGTRLTVL.

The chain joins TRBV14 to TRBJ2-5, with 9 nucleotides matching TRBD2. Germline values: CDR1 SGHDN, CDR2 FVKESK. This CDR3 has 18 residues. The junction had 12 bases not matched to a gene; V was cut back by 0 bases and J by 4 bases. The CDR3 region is CASSQEALLASGIETQYF. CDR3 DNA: TGTGCCAGCAGCCAAGAGGCCCTCTTGGCTAGCGGGATAGAGACCCAGTACTTC. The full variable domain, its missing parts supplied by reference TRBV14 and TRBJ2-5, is EAGVTQFPSHSVIEKGQTVTLRCDPISGHDNLYWYRRVMGKEIKFLLHFVKESKQDESGMPNNRFLAERTGGTYSTLKVQPAELEDSGVYFCASSQEALLASGIETQYFGPGTRLLVL.

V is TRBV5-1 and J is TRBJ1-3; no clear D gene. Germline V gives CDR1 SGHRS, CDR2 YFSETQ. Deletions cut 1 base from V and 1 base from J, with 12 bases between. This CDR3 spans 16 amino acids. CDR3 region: CASSLQPGKSGNTIYF. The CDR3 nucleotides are TGCGCCAGCAGCTTGCAACCCGGAAAGTCTGGAAACACCATATATTTT.

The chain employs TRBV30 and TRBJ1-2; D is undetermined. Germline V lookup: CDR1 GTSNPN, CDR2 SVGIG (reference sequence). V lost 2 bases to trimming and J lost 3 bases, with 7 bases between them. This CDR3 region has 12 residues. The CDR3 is CAWSPSYYGYTF. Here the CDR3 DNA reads TGTGCCTGGAGTCCCTCGTACTATGGCTACACCTTC.

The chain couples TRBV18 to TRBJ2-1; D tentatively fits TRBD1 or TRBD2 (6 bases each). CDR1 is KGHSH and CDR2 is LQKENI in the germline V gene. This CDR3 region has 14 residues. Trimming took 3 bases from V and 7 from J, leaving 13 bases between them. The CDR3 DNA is TGTGCCAGCTCACCTACGGGGGCGCGTAATGAGCAGTTCTTC. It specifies CASSPTGARNEQFF.

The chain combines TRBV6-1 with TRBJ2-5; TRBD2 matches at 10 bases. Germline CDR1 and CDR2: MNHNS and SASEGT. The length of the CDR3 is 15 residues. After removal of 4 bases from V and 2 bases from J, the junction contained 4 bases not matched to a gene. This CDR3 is CASSGAGGIQETQYF. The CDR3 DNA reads TGTGCCAGCAGTGGAGCGGGAGGGATACAAGAGACCCAGTACTTC.

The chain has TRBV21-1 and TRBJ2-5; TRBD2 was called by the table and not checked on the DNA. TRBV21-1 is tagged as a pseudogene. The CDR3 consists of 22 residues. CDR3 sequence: CASSKRGGRLAGPGAQQETQYF. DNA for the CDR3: TGTGCCAGCAGCAAAAGGGGGGGTCGTCTAGCGGGCCCAGGTGCCCAACAAGAGACCCAGTACTTC.

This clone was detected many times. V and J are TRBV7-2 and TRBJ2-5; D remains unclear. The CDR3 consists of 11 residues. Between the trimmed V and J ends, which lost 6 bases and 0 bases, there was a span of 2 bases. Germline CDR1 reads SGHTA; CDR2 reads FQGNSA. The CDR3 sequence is CASSHQETQYF. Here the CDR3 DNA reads TGTGCCAGCAGTCACCAAGAGACCCAGTACTTC.